Reported below is one TCR beta chain. Its target is not known. V shed 6 bases, J shed 2 bases, and the junction held 8 bases outside the gene matches. Per the germline V gene, CDR1 is MNHEY and CDR2 is SVGAGI. The CDR3 consists of 15 residues. Described treatment: oral pan-JAK inhibitor, 5-10 mg twice daily. This record belongs to a study of CD8+ T cells in alopecia areata. Study background: Each of the treated patients was given oral tofacitinib, 5 to 10 mg twice daily, for moderate-to-severe alopecia areata.

The study's findings and limits: The link between baseline CD8+ expansion and response remains uncertain with one nonresponder.

Sequencing templates came from extracted RNA that was reverse transcribed into cDNA. Using immunoSEQ multiplex PCR, the repertoire was profiled, and TCRdb retains in-frame clones only, with some absent. The table records 150,000 or so clones, roughly 65% of them present only once. This TCR derives from a human donor with alopecia areata. The genes are TRBV6-5 and TRBJ2-3; TRBD1 matches 7 bases. The sample was CD4+ T cells sorted from blood, taken at week 4, from a patient treated with tofacitinib. The DNA for the CDR3 is TGTGCCAGCAGATTACAGGGGTGGGACACAGATACGCAGTATTTT. This translates into CASRLQGWDTDTQYF.